Below, one TCR beta chain is given with its context. The germline gene is not matched at one end of the junction; a read error may be the cause. The data originate from a study of tumor-infiltrating lymphocytes in primary liver carcinoma. With 500 ng total RNA as template and a constant-region primer, TCR beta cDNA was made. Sequencing libraries for TCR beta derived from three nested multiplex PCR rounds that used slightly modified ARM-PCR. The first two PCR rounds used TRBV1-TRBV30 forward primers with a C-beta reverse primer, about 10 cycles each. TCRdb processed the multiplex PCR reads anew with MiXCR; each CDR3 protein has one entry. This table has roughly 200,000 distinct CDR3 sequences, 85% appearing once. Scientists recovered RNA and DNA together from approximately 20-30 mg of unsorted bulk tissue. In germline, CDR1 is SGHAT, CDR2 FQDESV (reference sequence). The CDR3 runs to 17 residues.

Sequencing used tumor tissue from primary liver carcinoma. The TCR was taken from a man in his forties with primary liver carcinoma and hepatitis B virus infection. The chain is built from TRBV11-1 and TRBJ2-4; a weak D match, TRBD2 (5 bases). The CDR3 coding sequence is TGTGCCAGCAGTTTTCCCGGGATTAGCGAGACCAAGAACATTCAGTCCTTC. The encoded protein is CASSFPGISETKNIQSF.